The 5 T cell receptor beta chains in this list originate from one sample, sequenced in a study of T cells in Graves' hyperthyroidism and ophthalmopathy. Amplification of TCR beta CDR3 regions used RNA as the template. During a first-round RT-PCR of the TCR CDR3, the HTBI primer set was used. TCRdb analysed the multiplex PCR reads with MiXCR anew, one entry per CDR3 protein. The table lists hundreds of thousands of distinct CDR3 sequences, over 12% of them singletons, with under 15% in the top ten. Sequencing was done on a sample of blood. The receptor source for this set is a man aged 18 to 29 with Graves' ophthalmopathy.

Many counts were recorded for this clonotype. The V call is TRBV7-9, the J call TRBJ2-5; D remains ambiguous. The CDR3 covers 16 residues. The germline gives CDR1 SEHNR, CDR2 FQNEAQ (reference sequence). The germline V and J ends were trimmed by 5 bases and 2 bases, with 18 bases remaining between them. This chain's CDR3 is CASSQGDLWQQETQYF. The CDR3 DNA reads TGTGCCAGCAGCCAAGGTGACCTGTGGCAGCAAGAGACCCAGTACTTC.

The chain employs TRBV19 and TRBJ2-1; D remains unclear. The V end lost 5 bases, the J end lost 8 bases, and 22 bases lay between the germline ends. Looked up from germline, CDR1 is LNHDA and CDR2 is SQIVND (reference sequence). The length of the CDR3 is 16 residues. CDR3 protein: CASSVALSVYNDEQFF. The DNA for the CDR3 is TGTGCCAGTAGTGTTGCCCTTTCGGTCTACAATGATGAGCAGTTCTTC.

The rearrangement joins TRBV7-9 to TRBJ1-4, with TRBD1 identical over 9 bases. V shed 3 bases and J 12 bases; nucleotides not matched to a gene: 5. The CDR3 has 13 residues. Germline V CDR1 and CDR2: SEHNR, FQNEAQ (reference sequence). This chain's CDR3 is CASSLGQGDQLFF. For the CDR3, the DNA is TGTGCCAGCAGCTTGGGACAGGGAGATCAACTGTTTTTT. Looking up the rest from reference TRBV7-9 and TRBJ1-4 gives the full variable domain: DTGVSQNPRHKITKRGQNVTFRCDPISEHNRLYWYRQTLGQGPEFLTYFQNEAQLEKSRLLSDRFSAERPKGSFSTLEIQRTEQGDSAMYLCASSLGQGDQLFFGSGTQLSVL.

This clonotype was picked up many times. The chain couples TRBV7-8 to TRBJ1-5; D is uncertain. CDR1 and CDR2 (germline): SGHVS, FQNEAQ. The CDR3 is 15 amino acids. Trimming removed 1 base at V and 0 bases at J, with 7 bases between. The CDR3 protein is CASSLVSYSNQPQHF. For the CDR3, the DNA is TGTGCCAGCAGCTTAGTCAGCTATAGCAATCAGCCCCAGCATTTT. The whole variable domain, filled in from reference TRBV7-8 and TRBJ1-5, reads GAGVSQSPRYKVAKRGQDVALRCDPISGHVSLFWYQQALGQGPEFLTYFQNEAQLDKSGLPSDRFFAERPEGSVSTLKIQRTQQEDSAVYLCASSLVSYSNQPQHFGDGTRLSIL.

This clonotype has ten or more counts. The chain employs TRBV29-1 and TRBJ2-3; TRBD2 agrees at 7 bases. The germline CDR1 and CDR2 sequences are SQVTM and ANQGSEA. The J segment lost 0 bases and the V segment lost 6 bases, leaving 6 bases of the junction unmatched. The CDR3 is 14 residues long. CDR3 DNA sequence: TGCAGCGTGATCCGGGACTACAGCACAGATACGCAGTATTTT. Translation: CSVIRDYSTDTQYF.